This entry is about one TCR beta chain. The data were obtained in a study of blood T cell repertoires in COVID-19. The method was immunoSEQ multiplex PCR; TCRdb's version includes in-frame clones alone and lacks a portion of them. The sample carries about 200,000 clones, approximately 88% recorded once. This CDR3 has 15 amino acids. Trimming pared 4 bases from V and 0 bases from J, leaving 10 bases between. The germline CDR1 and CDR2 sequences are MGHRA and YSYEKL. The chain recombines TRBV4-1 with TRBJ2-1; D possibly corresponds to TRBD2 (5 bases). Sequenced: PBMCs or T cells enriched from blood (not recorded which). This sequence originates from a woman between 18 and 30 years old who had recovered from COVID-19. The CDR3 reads CASSLSGNSYNEQFF. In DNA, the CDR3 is TGCGCCAGCAGCCTATCCGGGAACTCCTACAATGAGCAGTTCTTC.